This T cell receptor (beta chain) was recovered during a study of stem cell transplantation in POMP-related autoinflammatory disease. The wider study: Before transplant: CD4+ naive skewing, low CD8+ proportions, reduced cytokine secretion.

Sequenced by immunoSEQ multiplex PCR; TCRdb stores in-frame clones only, minus some. The data contain some 33,000 clones, approximately 86% of them seen just once; the ten biggest clones take up over 0.6%. This CDR3 is built from 14 residues. Trimming took 2 bases from V and 8 from J; bases not matched to a gene: 5. Germline CDR1 and CDR2: SGHTA and FQGTGA. Concerning this clone: The antigen remains undetermined.

General observations from the study: PRAID patients trended toward lower TRB diversity and higher clonality in all analyzed T-cell subsets.

The chain joins TRBV7-3 to TRBJ2-1; TRBD2 matches 8 bases. The receptor was derived from a human donor with POMP-related autoinflammation and immune dysregulation (PRAID). Sequences were derived from CD4+ T cells from PBMCs, sampled before stem cell transplantation. This CDR3 reads CASSLDGRAHEQFF. As DNA, the CDR3 is TGTGCCAGCAGCTTAGACGGGAGGGCTCATGAGCAGTTCTTC.